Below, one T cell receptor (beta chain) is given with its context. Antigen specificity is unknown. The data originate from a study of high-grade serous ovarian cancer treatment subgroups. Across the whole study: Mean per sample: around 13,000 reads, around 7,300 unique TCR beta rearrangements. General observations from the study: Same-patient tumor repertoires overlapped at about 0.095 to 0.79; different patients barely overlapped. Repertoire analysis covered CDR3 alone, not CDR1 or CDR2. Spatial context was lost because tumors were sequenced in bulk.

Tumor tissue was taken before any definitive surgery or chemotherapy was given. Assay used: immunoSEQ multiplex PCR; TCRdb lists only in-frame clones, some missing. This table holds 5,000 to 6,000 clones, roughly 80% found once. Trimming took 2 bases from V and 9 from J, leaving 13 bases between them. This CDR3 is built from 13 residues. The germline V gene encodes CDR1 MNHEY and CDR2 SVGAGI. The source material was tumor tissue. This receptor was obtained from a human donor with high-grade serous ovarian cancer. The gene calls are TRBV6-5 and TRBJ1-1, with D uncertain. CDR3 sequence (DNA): TGTGCCAGCAGTTACCGCGAGGGTTATAAAGCTTTCTTT. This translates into CASSYREGYKAFF.